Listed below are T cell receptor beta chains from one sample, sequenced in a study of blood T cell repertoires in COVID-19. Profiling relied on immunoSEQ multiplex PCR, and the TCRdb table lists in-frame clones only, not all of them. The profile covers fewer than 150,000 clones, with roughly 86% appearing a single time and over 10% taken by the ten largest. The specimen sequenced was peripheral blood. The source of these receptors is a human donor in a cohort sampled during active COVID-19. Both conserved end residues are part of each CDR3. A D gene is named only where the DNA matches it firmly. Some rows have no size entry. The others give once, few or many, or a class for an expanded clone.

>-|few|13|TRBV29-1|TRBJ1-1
TGCAGCGTTCAGGGTCAGATGAACACTGAAGCTTTCTTT
CSVQGQMNTEAFF
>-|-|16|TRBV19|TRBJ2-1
TGTGCCGCTCGGGGGTGGACACCCTCGACACTGGATGAGCAGTTCTTC
CAARGWTPSTLDEQFF
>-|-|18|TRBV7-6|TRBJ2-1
TGTGCCAGCAGCCCAGGGGTCGGCGGGGGCCTACTCTCCGTCGAGCAGTTCTTC
CASSPGVGGGLLSVEQFF
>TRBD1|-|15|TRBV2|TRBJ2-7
TGTGCCAGCAGGGCTGGGACAGTCGCTCCCTACGAGCAGTACTTC
CASRAGTVAPYEQYF
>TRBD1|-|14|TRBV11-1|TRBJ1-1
TGTGCCAGCAGCGCCGACAGGGGGCGAACTGAAGCTTTCTTT
CASSADRGRTEAFF
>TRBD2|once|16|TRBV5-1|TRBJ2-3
TGCGCCAGCAGCTTGCTATCTAGCGGCCGCACAGATACGCAGTATTTT
CASSLLSSGRTDTQYF
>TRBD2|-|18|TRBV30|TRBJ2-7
TGTGCCTGGAGTGTATCCGGACACGGGGTCGGGAGGAGCTACGAGCAGTACTTC
CAWSVSGHGVGRSYEQYF
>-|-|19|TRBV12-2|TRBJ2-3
TGTGCAAGTCGCTTATCCGGAGCGAGCGGGGGGATGAGCACAGATACGCAGTATTTT
CASRLSGASGGMSTDTQYF
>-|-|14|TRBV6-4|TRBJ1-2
TGTGCCAGCACCCCGGGACTTCAAGACTATGGCTACACCTTC
CASTPGLQDYGYTF
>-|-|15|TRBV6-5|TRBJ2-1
TGTGCCAGCAGTCCTCGAGGTCAGTTAATAAGTGAGCAGTTCTTC
CASSPRGQLISEQFF
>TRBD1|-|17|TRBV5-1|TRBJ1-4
TGCGCCAGCAGCGCGGACTTCGGGACAGGGCCATATGAAAAACTGTTTTTT
CASSADFGTGPYEKLFF
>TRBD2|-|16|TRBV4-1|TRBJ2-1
TGCGCCAGCAGCCAAGATATCCTAGCGGGGTTGGGTGAGCAGTTCTTC
CASSQDILAGLGEQFF
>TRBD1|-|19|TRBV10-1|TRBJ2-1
TGCGCCAGCAGTGACCCCCCCGCCAGGACAGGGGGTCGCGTCAATGAGCAGTTCTTC
CASSDPPARTGGRVNEQFF
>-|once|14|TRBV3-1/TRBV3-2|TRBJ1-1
TGTGCCAGCAGCCAAGGGCAAGTGAACACTGAAGCTTTCTTT
CASSQGQVNTEAFF
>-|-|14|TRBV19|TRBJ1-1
TGTGCCAGTAAACAGAGCCAAGGGGTGGGTGAAGCTTTCTTT
CASKQSQGVGEAFF
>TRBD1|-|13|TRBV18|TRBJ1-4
TGTGCCAGCTCCGTTCAGGGGGCTGAAAAACTGTTTTTT
CASSVQGAEKLFF
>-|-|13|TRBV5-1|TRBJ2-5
TGCGCCAGCAGCTTGGCAGGGTCAGAGACCCAGTACTTC
CASSLAGSETQYF
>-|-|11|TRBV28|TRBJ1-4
TGTGCCAGCAGTCCGGGAGGGCCACTGTTTTTT
CASSPGGPLFF
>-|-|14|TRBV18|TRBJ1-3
TGTGCCAGCTCACCAGAAACAACTGGAAACACCATATATTTT
CASSPETTGNTIYF
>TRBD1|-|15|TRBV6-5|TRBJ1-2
TGTGCCAGCAGTTCTACGACAGGGTGGATCTATGGCTACACCTTC
CASSSTTGWIYGYTF
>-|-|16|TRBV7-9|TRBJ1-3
TGTGCCAGCAGCTTCGGACGAGGGAGCTCTGGAAACACCATATATTTT
CASSFGRGSSGNTIYF
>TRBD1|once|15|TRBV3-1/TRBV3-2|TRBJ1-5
TGTGCCAGCAGCCCTACGGGACAGGGCAATCAGCCCCAGCATTTT
CASSPTGQGNQPQHF
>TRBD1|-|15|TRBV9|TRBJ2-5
TGTGCCAGCAGCGTGACAGGGGGCTTTGGCGAGACCCAGTACTTC
CASSVTGGFGETQYF
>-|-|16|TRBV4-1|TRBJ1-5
TGCGCCAGCAGCCGACCCGGGATTCAAGGAGGTCAGCCCCAGCATTTT
CASSRPGIQGGQPQHF
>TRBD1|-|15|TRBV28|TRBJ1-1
TGTGCCAGCAGTATTAAAACCGGGACAGGTACTGAAGCTTTCTTT
CASSIKTGTGTEAFF
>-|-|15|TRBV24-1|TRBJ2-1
TGTGCCACCAGTGATTCGAGTTGGAGAGGCGATGAGCAGTTCTTC
CATSDSSWRGDEQFF
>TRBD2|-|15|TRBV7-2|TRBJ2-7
TGTGCCAGCAGCAACGGGCGGGGGGCGCCCTACGAGCAGTACTTC
CASSNGRGAPYEQYF
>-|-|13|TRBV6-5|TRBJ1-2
TGTGCCAGCAGTTCGGTGGGCAACTATGGCTACACCTTC
CASSSVGNYGYTF
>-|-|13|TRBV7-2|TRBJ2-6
TGTGCCAGCAGGCCTCCTAGGGCCAACGTCCTGACTTTC
CASRPPRANVLTF
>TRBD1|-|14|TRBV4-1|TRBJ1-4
TGCGCCAGCAGCCAGAGACAGGGGAATGAAAAACTGTTTTTT
CASSQRQGNEKLFF
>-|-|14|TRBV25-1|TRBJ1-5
TGTGCCAGCAGGCAAACAGGGTCCAATCAGCCCCAGCATTTT
CASRQTGSNQPQHF
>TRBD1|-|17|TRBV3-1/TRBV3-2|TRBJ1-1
TGTGCCAGCAGCCCCGGTATACAGGGGCTACCGAACACTGAAGCTTTCTTT
CASSPGIQGLPNTEAFF
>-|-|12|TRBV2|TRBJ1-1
TGTGCCAGTACAGGATTGAACACTGAAGCTTTCTTT
CASTGLNTEAFF
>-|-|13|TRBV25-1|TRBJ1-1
TGTGCCAGCTCTCCGGGGGGGAACACTGAAGCTTTCTTT
CASSPGGNTEAFF
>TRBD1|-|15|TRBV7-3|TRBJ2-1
TGTGCCAGCAGCTTAGGCAGGGGGCTGGTCAATGAGCAGTTCTTC
CASSLGRGLVNEQFF
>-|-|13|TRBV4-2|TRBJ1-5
TGTGCCAGCAGCCAAGACTACAATCAGCCCCAGCATTTT
CASSQDYNQPQHF
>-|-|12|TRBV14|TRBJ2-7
TGTGCCAGCAGCCAGGGGGCTTACGAGCAGTACTTC
CASSQGAYEQYF
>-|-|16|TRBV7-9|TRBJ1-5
TGTGCCAGCAGCTACTCAGGGGCCGCGGGCAATCAGCCCCAGCATTTT
CASSYSGAAGNQPQHF
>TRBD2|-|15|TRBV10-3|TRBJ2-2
TGTGCCATCAGGCGGGCGGGGGAGAACACCGGGGAGCTGTTTTTT
CAIRRAGENTGELFF
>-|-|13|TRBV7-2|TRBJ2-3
TGTGCCAGCAGCACTCCAGGGGTAGATACGCAGTATTTT
CASSTPGVDTQYF
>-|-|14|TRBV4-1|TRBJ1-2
TGCGCCAGCAGCCAAGAAGCAGGAAGGGGTGGCTACACCTTC
CASSQEAGRGGYTF
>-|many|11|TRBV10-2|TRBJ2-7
TGCGCCAGCAGTGATAGCTACGAGCAGTACTTC
CASSDSYEQYF
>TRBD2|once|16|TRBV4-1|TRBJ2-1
TGCGCCAGCAGCCAAGATAGGAGCGGGGGTTACAATGAGCAGTTCTTC
CASSQDRSGGYNEQFF
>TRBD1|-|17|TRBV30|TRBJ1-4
TGTGCCTGGGCCCGGGGACAGGGGGCCACAACTAATGAAAAACTGTTTTTT
CAWARGQGATTNEKLFF
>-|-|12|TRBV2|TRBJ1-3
TGTGCCAGTTTGGCTCCTGGAAACACCATATATTTT
CASLAPGNTIYF
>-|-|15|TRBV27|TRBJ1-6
TGTGCCAGCAGTTTACGGAGCTCCTATAATTCACCCCTCCACTTT
CASSLRSSYNSPLHF
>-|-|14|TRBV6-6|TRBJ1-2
TGTGCCAGCAGGCAAGGTGTGGAGGACTATGGCTACACCTTC
CASRQGVEDYGYTF
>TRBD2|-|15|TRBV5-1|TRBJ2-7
TGCGCCAGCAGCACCCTACCGGGGGGGCAGTACGAGCAGTACTTC
CASSTLPGGQYEQYF
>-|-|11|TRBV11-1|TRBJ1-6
TGTGCCAGCGGGGCTGGTTCACCCCTCCACTTT
CASGAGSPLHF
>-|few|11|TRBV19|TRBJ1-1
TGTGCCACCCGTTTGAACACTGAAGCTTTCTTT
CATRLNTEAFF
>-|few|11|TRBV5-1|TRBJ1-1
TGCGCCAGCAGCTTGGGGCCTGAAGCTTTCTTT
CASSLGPEAFF
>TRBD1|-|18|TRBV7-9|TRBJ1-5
TGTGCCAGCAGCTTAGAATGGGGGGACAGCCCTAGCAATCAGCCCCAGCATTTT
CASSLEWGDSPSNQPQHF
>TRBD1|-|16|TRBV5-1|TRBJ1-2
TGCGCCAGCAGCCCGACAATGACAGGGTCCGTCTATGGCTACACCTTC
CASSPTMTGSVYGYTF
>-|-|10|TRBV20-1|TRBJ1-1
TGCAGTGCTAGAGACAGAGAAGCTTTCTTT
CSARDREAFF
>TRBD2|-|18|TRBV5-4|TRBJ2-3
TGTGCCAGCAGCCGTCCGATTAGCGGGGGGGGCCAACCAGATACGCAGTATTTT
CASSRPISGGGQPDTQYF